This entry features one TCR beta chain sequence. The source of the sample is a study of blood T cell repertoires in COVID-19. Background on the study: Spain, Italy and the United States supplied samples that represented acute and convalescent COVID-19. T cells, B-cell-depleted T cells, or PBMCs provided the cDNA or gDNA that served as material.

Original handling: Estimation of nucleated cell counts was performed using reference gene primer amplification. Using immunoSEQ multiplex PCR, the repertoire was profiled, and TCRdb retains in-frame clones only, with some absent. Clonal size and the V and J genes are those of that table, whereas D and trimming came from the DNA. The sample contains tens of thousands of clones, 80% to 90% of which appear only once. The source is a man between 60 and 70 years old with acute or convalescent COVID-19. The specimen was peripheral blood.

The CDR3 sequence: CASSVTGGSEQYF. The CDR3 nucleotides read TGTGCCAGCAGCGTGACAGGGGGGTCGGAGCAGTACTTC. J is TRBJ2-7 and V is TRBV9; 9 bases line up with TRBD1. CDR1 is SGDLS, CDR2 YYNGEE, per germline. This CDR3 is 13 amino acids long. Trimming at V came to 2 bases and at J to 7 bases, leaving 4 bases not matched to a gene.